What follows are 23 T cell receptor beta chains derived from one specimen sequenced in a study of OX40 agonist ivuxolimab in advanced cancers. Clones were read by immunoSEQ multiplex PCR, and TCRdb kept only the in-frame ones, dropping some. The table has more than 60,000 clones, roughly four fifths seen once; the top ten hold 3.5% to 4.5%. The sample was CD4+ or CD8+ T cells sorted from blood, taken in a trial of the OX40 agonist ivuxolimab. These receptors originate from an adult with an advanced solid tumor such as melanoma, head and neck, liver or kidney cancer.

The chain couples TRBV4-1 to TRBJ2-7, with D possibly TRBD1 on 5 matching bases. The CDR3 length is 17 residues. V lost 1 base and J 1 base, leaving 17 bases between the germline ends. CDR1 and CDR2 (germline): MGHRA, YSYEKL. In DNA, the CDR3 is TGCGCCAGCAGCCAAGTTCCTGTGTTCAGGGATTCCTACGAGCAGTACTTC. Protein sequence: CASSQVPVFRDSYEQYF.

The chain carries TRBV4-2 and TRBJ2-1; 8 nucleotides agree with TRBD1. The J segment lost 2 bases and the V segment lost 2 bases, leaving 14 bases of the junction unmatched. The germline V gene has CDR1 LGHNA and CDR2 YNFKEQ. The CDR3 is 19 amino acids. CDR3 nucleotides: TGTGCCAGCAGCCAAACAATTCCCGGGACAGGCGACCCCTACAATGAGCAGTTCTTC. Translation: CASSQTIPGTGDPYNEQFF.

This clone was seen more than once but under ten times. The rearrangement uses TRBV2 and TRBJ1-6; 7 positions match TRBD1. The ends lost 7 bases at V and 9 bases at J; junction bases unmatched: 12. Germline-derived CDR1 and CDR2 are SNHLY and FYNNEI. The CDR3 spans 15 residues. In DNA, the CDR3 is TGTGCCAGCACGGGGGGTTTAGGGGGCGGTTCACCCCTCCACTTT. Translation: CASTGGLGGGSPLHF.

This chain's CDR3 is CASSSHRPSGHLTAEAFF. CDR3 in DNA: TGTGCCAGCAGCTCCCACCGCCCGTCGGGACACCTGACCGCTGAAGCTTTCTTT. The chain uses TRBV11-1 and TRBJ1-1, with a tentative D call TRBD1 (6 bases). Trimming removed 4 bases from V and 6 bases from J, with 27 bases in between. This CDR3 is built from 18 residues. Germline CDR1 reads SGHAT; CDR2 reads FQDESV (reference sequence).

This chain links TRBV5-1 with TRBJ2-1; 8 nucleotides line up with TRBD2. This CDR3 is 16 amino acids long. The germline CDR1 and CDR2 sequences are SGHRS and YFSETQ. After removal of 4 bases from V and 8 bases from J, the junction contained 14 bases not matched to a gene. CDR3 nucleotide sequence: TGCGCCAGCAGCCGGACCGAACTAGCGGTCCCACATGAGCAGTTCTTC. Encoded protein: CASSRTELAVPHEQFF.

The V gene is TRBV4-1, the J gene TRBJ1-4, with D possibly TRBD1 on 6 matching bases. CDR1 is MGHRA and CDR2 is YSYEKL in the germline V gene. The CDR3 spans 16 residues. The V end was cut by 4 bases, the J end by 0 bases, with 12 bases between. DNA for the CDR3: TGCGCCAGCAGCCTTGTTAGGACAGCAACTAATGAAAAACTGTTTTTT. The encoded protein is CASSLVRTATNEKLFF.

The rearrangement uses TRBV7-6 and TRBJ1-3; weak D call: TRBD1 (6 bases). Germline loops: CDR1 SGHVS, CDR2 FNYEAQ. V was cut by 1 base and J by 2 bases, with 9 bases left in between. There are 15 residues in the CDR3. CDR3 in amino acids: CASSLVAGAGNTIYF. The CDR3 bases are TGTGCCAGCAGCTTAGTGGCAGGGGCTGGAAACACCATATATTTT.

This chain links TRBV6-1 with TRBJ1-1; TRBD1 might be the D (6 bases). Germline V gene sequence: CDR1 MNHNS, CDR2 SASEGT. The ends were cut back, 4 bases at V and 3 bases at J, with 9 bases in the middle. This CDR3 is 13 amino acids long. Here the CDR3 reads CASSAKGDTEAFF. DNA for the CDR3: TGTGCCAGCAGTGCCAAGGGGGACACTGAAGCTTTCTTT.

The chain joins TRBV6-1 to TRBJ2-3; the D gene is possibly TRBD2 (7 bases). With 7 bases removed from V and 5 bases from J, the gap between germline ends came to 16 bases. From germline, CDR1 is MNHNS and CDR2 SASEGT. The CDR3 has 14 residues. In nucleotides, the CDR3 is TGTGCCAGCACCGAGGGGGGGGCAATAGATACGCAGTATTTT. It specifies CASTEGGAIDTQYF.

The gene calls are TRBV4-3 and TRBJ2-2; maybe TRBD2 (7 bases). The ends were cut back, 0 bases at V and 4 bases at J, with 18 bases in the middle. CDR1 is LGHNA and CDR2 is YSLEER in the germline V gene. The CDR3 is 18 residues long. CDR3 bases: TGCGCCAGCAGCCAAGATTGGTACGCGGGGGCCTCCACCGGGGAGCTGTTTTTT. Protein sequence: CASSQDWYAGASTGELFF.

The rearrangement links TRBV10-3 to TRBJ1-1; D uncertain. V lost 1 base to trimming and J lost 2 bases, with 8 bases between them. CDR1 is ENHRY, CDR2 SYGVKD, per germline. The CDR3 has 14 residues. Here the CDR3 reads CAISELGINTEAFF. The CDR3 DNA sequence: TGTGCCATCAGTGAGTTGGGGATTAACACTGAAGCTTTCTTT.

In this sample, this clone turned up once. The chain combines TRBV7-9 with TRBJ2-6, with 11 bases that match TRBD1. Trimming cost V 7 bases and J 2 bases; bases outside gene matches: 13. The CDR3 totals 19 residues. CDR1 SEHNR and CDR2 FQNEAQ come from the germline V gene (reference sequence). As DNA, the CDR3 is TGTGCCAGCAACGCTATCGTCGGACAGGGGGCCCCTGGGGCCAACGTCCTGACTTTC. It is translated as CASNAIVGQGAPGANVLTF.

The chain couples TRBV7-2 to TRBJ1-5; D possibly corresponds to TRBD1 (5 bases). The CDR3 length is 15 residues. The V and J ends lost 2 bases and 0 bases respectively, with 8 bases between them. The germline V gene encodes CDR1 SGHTA and CDR2 FQGNSA. Here the CDR3 DNA reads TGTGCCAGCAGCTTACAGGGTAATAGCAATCAGCCCCAGCATTTT. Encoded protein: CASSLQGNSNQPQHF.

V and J are TRBV9 and TRBJ2-7, with a weak D call TRBD1 (5 bases). Germline CDR1 reads SGDLS; CDR2 reads YYNGEE. The CDR3 totals 15 residues. V was cut by 0 bases and J by 1 base, with 11 bases left in between. The CDR3 region has the DNA TGTGCCAGCAGCGTAGGGTGGGGCCAGTCCTACGAGCAGTACTTC. It encodes CASSVGWGQSYEQYF.

This clone was recorded a few times. The chain recombines TRBV11-1 with TRBJ2-2; D is unclear. In germline, CDR1 is SGHAT, CDR2 FQDESV (reference sequence). CDR3 length equals 12 residues. The V and J ends lost 1 base and 5 bases respectively, with 2 bases between them. The CDR3: CASSLGTGELFF. The DNA for the CDR3 is TGTGCCAGCAGCTTAGGAACCGGGGAGCTGTTTTTT.

The V and J genes are TRBV4-3 and TRBJ2-6; D uncertain. The CDR3 is made up of 16 amino acids. CDR1 and CDR2 (germline): LGHNA, YSLEER. With 4 bases removed from V and 2 bases from J, the gap between germline ends came to 12 bases. CDR3: CASSPDPATGANVLTF. In nucleotides, the CDR3 is TGCGCCAGCAGCCCGGACCCCGCGACTGGGGCCAACGTCCTGACTTTC.

V is TRBV5-4 and J is TRBJ1-6; perhaps TRBD1 as D (6 bases). Germline CDR1 SGHNT, CDR2 YYREEE (reference sequence). V was shortened by 7 bases and J by 6 bases, with 23 bases between the two germline ends. The CDR3 loop spans 17 amino acids. The DNA of the CDR3 is TGTGCCAGCCTACCATCGGGCAGGGGAACGCTTAATTCACCCCTCCACTTT. Its protein is CASLPSGRGTLNSPLHF.

V usage is TRBV5-1 and J usage is TRBJ2-7; D gene ambiguous. CDR1 SGHRS and CDR2 YFSETQ come from the germline V gene. Between the trimmed V and J ends, which lost 3 bases and 9 bases, there was a span of 10 bases. The CDR3 totals 11 residues. This chain's CDR3 is CASSSGPAQYF. DNA of the CDR3: TGCGCCAGCAGCTCCGGACCCGCGCAGTACTTC.

The gene calls are TRBV28 and TRBJ2-2, with 12 bases lining up with TRBD2. Trimming cost V 8 bases and J 1 base; bases outside gene matches: 14. This CDR3 contains 19 residues. Germline CDR1 is MDHEN and CDR2 is SYDVKM. In nucleotides, the CDR3 is TGTGCCAGCCACCGAGGACTAGCGGGGAGAACCCTGAACACCGGGGAGCTGTTTTTT. Translated: CASHRGLAGRTLNTGELFF.

The V gene is TRBV19, the J gene TRBJ2-5; TRBD1 might be the D (5 bases). The length of the CDR3 is 14 residues. V gave up 3 bases and J gave up 2 bases, with 10 bases separating them. The germline CDR1 and CDR2 sequences are LNHDA and SQIVND (reference sequence). This chain's CDR3 is CASSIDRRQETQYF. As DNA, the CDR3 is TGTGCCAGTAGTATTGACAGACGACAAGAGACCCAGTACTTC.

CDR3 coding DNA: TGTGCCAGCTCACCACAATCCCAGGGGCCCACCGGGGAGCTGTTTTTT. Protein product: CASSPQSQGPTGELFF. J is TRBJ2-2 and V is TRBV18, with TRBD1 as a possible D gene (6 bases). Germline V lookup: CDR1 KGHSH, CDR2 LQKENI. Between the trimmed V and J ends, which lost 1 base and 4 bases, there was a span of 13 bases. This CDR3 has 16 residues.

The rearrangement links TRBV6-5 to TRBJ1-1, with D possibly TRBD1 on 6 matching bases. CDR1 is MNHEY and CDR2 is SVGAGI in the germline V gene. Trimming removed 1 base at V and 6 bases at J, with 15 bases between. This CDR3 has 15 residues. The DNA of the CDR3 is TGTGCCAGCAGTTACTACGGGACAAGGTCCCCTGAAGCTTTCTTT. This encodes CASSYYGTRSPEAFF.

In its sample, this clone was seen a few times. The chain is built from TRBV7-2 and TRBJ2-2; 10 positions agree with TRBD2. The CDR3 has 17 amino acids. Germline CDR1 and CDR2: SGHTA and FQGNSA. J lost 6 bases, V lost 5 bases, and 12 bases had no gene match. The chain's CDR3 is CASSPPSGGSTAGELFF. CDR3 nucleotides: TGTGCCAGCAGCCCCCCTAGCGGGGGATCGACGGCCGGGGAGCTGTTTTTT.